A selection of T cell receptor beta chains follows, all from one sample in a study of T cell repertoires in ileal Crohn's disease. Data came from immunoSEQ multiplex PCR; TCRdb stores just in-frame clones and leaves some out. The sample yields under 15,000 clones, 65% to 85% seen once. The sample consisted of ileal tissue. Receptors originate from an adult with Crohn's disease. Each CDR3 is given with its conserved first and last residue. Each record gives: clone size, V gene, J gene, D gene, CDR3 protein, CDR3 DNA. The D gene is left open where the match is weak. Expanded clones are given a class, and other clones once, few, many or no size at all.

>-|TRBV5-1|TRBJ1-3|TRBD1
CASSPEGQMGNTIYF
TGCGCCAGCAGCCCCGAGGGACAGATGGGAAACACCATATATTTT
>-|TRBV19|TRBJ2-7|-
CASSQGDYEQYF
TGTGCCAGCTCCCAGGGTGACTACGAGCAGTACTTC
>-|TRBV6-5|TRBJ1-2|-
CASIDSRYGYTF
TGTGCCAGCATTGACAGCCGATATGGCTACACCTTC
>-|TRBV28|TRBJ1-1|TRBD1
CASRSTGPNTEAFF
TGTGCCAGCAGATCGACAGGGCCCAACACTGAAGCTTTCTTT
>-|TRBV6-6|TRBJ2-5|-
CASSSKGGVLETQYF
TGTGCCAGCAGTTCCAAGGGGGGGGTGTTAGAGACCCAGTACTTC
>-|TRBV7-2|TRBJ2-7|TRBD1
CASSQGGDRVVQYF
TGTGCCAGCAGCCAAGGGGGGGACAGGGTGGTGCAGTACTTC
>few|TRBV11-2|TRBJ2-2|TRBD2
CASSLAGGPIGELFF
TGTGCCAGCAGCTTAGCGGGGGGGCCGATCGGGGAGCTGTTTTTT
>-|TRBV6-6|TRBJ1-2|-
CASTYSPGDGYTF
TGTGCCAGCACCTACTCCCCAGGGGATGGCTACACCTTC
>large|TRBV7-7|TRBJ2-7|-
CASSLVRGTHEQYF
TGTGCTAGCAGCTTAGTCAGGGGAACCCACGAGCAGTACTTC
>-|TRBV2|TRBJ1-3|-
CASTPGSSGNTIYF
TGTGCCAGCACTCCGGGTTCCTCTGGAAACACCATATATTTT
>-|TRBV7-6|TRBJ2-2|TRBD2
CASSLSGRAGGELFF
TGTGCCAGCAGCCTTAGCGGGAGGGCTGGCGGGGAGCTGTTTTTT
>-|TRBV5-1|TRBJ2-3|-
CASSWGLESDTQYF
TGCGCCAGCAGCTGGGGACTGGAGTCTGATACGCAGTATTTT
>few|TRBV7-9|TRBJ1-1|-
CASNQGNTEAFF
TGTGCCAGCAACCAGGGTAACACTGAAGCTTTCTTT
>-|TRBV6-1|TRBJ2-7|TRBD1
CASSESWGRTGYEQYF
TGTGCCAGCAGTGAAAGTTGGGGAAGGACAGGTTACGAGCAGTACTTC
>few|TRBV21-1|TRBJ1-5|-
CASSPPRGFSNQPQHF
TGTGCCAGCAGTCCACCTAGGGGATTTAGCAATCAGCCCCAGCATTTT
>-|TRBV4-3|TRBJ2-1|TRBD2
CASSQAGTSGGYNEQFF
TGCGCCAGCAGCCAAGCCGGGACTAGCGGGGGCTACAATGAGCAGTTCTTC
>-|TRBV6-5|TRBJ1-4|-
CASSRDRLVEKLFF
TGTGCCAGCAGCCGAGACAGGCTTGTTGAAAAACTGTTTTTT
>-|TRBV7-2|TRBJ2-3|TRBD2
CASSRTSGSTDTQYF
TGTGCCAGCAGCCGGACTAGCGGGAGCACAGATACGCAGTATTTT
>-|TRBV19|TRBJ2-6|-
CASSRVLGGSGANVLTF
TGTGCCAGTAGTAGGGTTCTGGGAGGCTCTGGGGCCAACGTCCTGACTTTC
>-|TRBV15|TRBJ1-5|-
CATSPGNQPQHF
TGTGCCACCAGCCCAGGCAATCAGCCCCAGCATTTT
>few|TRBV10-3|TRBJ1-1|TRBD1
CAIQQGVNTEAFF
TGTGCCATTCAACAGGGGGTCAACACTGAAGCTTTCTTT
>-|TRBV5-5|TRBJ2-7|TRBD2
CASSLTPSGVYEQYF
TGTGCCAGCAGCTTAACCCCTAGCGGGGTGTACGAGCAGTACTTC
>-|TRBV5-1|TRBJ2-1|TRBD2
CASSLVGGEQFF
TGCGCCAGCAGCTTGGTGGGGGGGGAGCAGTTCTTC
>-|TRBV6-5|TRBJ1-5|-
CASSGTLNQPQHF
TGTGCCAGCAGCGGGACACTCAATCAGCCCCAGCATTTT
>-|TRBV25-1|TRBJ2-7|TRBD2
CATASGTYEQYF
TGTGCCACCGCTAGCGGAACCTACGAGCAGTACTTC
>-|TRBV2|TRBJ1-4|-
CASSATNEKLFF
TGTGCCAGCAGCGCAACTAATGAAAAACTGTTTTTT
>once|TRBV11-2|TRBJ1-2|TRBD1
CASSPGQGAYGYTF
TGTGCCAGCAGCCCAGGACAGGGGGCCTATGGCTACACCTTC
>few|TRBV30|TRBJ2-5|TRBD2
CAWEPSGASGGTQYF
TGTGCCTGGGAACCCTCAGGAGCGTCGGGAGGGACCCAGTACTTC
>-|TRBV4-3|TRBJ1-1|-
CASSQEGGVSTEAFF
TGCGCCAGCAGCCAAGAGGGAGGGGTTAGCACTGAAGCTTTCTTT
>-|TRBV30|TRBJ1-5|-
CAWSVSRGFNQPQHF
TGTGCCTGGAGTGTAAGCAGGGGCTTTAATCAGCCCCAGCATTTT
>-|TRBV10-2|TRBJ1-6|TRBD1
CASSADRGGSPLHF
TGCGCCAGCAGTGCAGACAGGGGAGGTTCACCCCTCCACTTT
>-|TRBV27|TRBJ2-7|-
CASSSRTAPYEQYF
TGTGCCAGCAGTTCCCGGACAGCCCCCTACGAGCAGTACTTC
>-|TRBV6-1|TRBJ1-2|-
CASSGSWQSGYTF
TGTGCCAGCAGTGGCTCCTGGCAGTCGGGCTACACCTTC
>-|TRBV4-3|TRBJ2-7|-
CASSQGRVGYEQYF
TGCGCCAGCAGCCAAGGCAGGGTTGGGTACGAGCAGTACTTC
>-|TRBV2|TRBJ1-6|-
CASRTLRGNNSPLHF
TGTGCCAGCAGGACACTTCGGGGGAATAATTCACCCCTCCACTTT
>few|TRBV30|TRBJ1-2|-
CAWSRGGGGTNYGYTF
TGTGCCTGGAGTCGGGGGGGAGGGGGAACGAACTATGGCTACACCTTC
>-|TRBV15|TRBJ1-2|TRBD1
CATSRGLGQLNYGYTF
TGTGCCACCAGCAGAGGCCTGGGACAGCTAAACTATGGCTACACCTTC
>once|TRBV30|TRBJ1-1|-
CAWDRPNTEAFF
TGTGCCTGGGACAGGCCAAACACTGAAGCTTTCTTT
>-|TRBV6-1|TRBJ2-1|TRBD2
CASSGVAGAYNEQFF
TGTGCCAGCAGTGGAGTAGCGGGGGCCTACAATGAGCAGTTCTTC
>few|TRBV19|TRBJ2-7|TRBD2
CASSPGLAPSYEQYF
TGTGCCAGTAGTCCGGGACTAGCTCCTTCCTACGAGCAGTACTTC
>-|TRBV27|TRBJ2-7|TRBD1
CASSPTGREQYF
TGTGCCAGCAGTCCGACAGGGCGCGAGCAGTACTTC
>-|TRBV2|TRBJ2-3|-
CASRRDPGTDTQYF
TGTGCCAGCAGGCGGGACCCCGGTACAGATACGCAGTATTTT